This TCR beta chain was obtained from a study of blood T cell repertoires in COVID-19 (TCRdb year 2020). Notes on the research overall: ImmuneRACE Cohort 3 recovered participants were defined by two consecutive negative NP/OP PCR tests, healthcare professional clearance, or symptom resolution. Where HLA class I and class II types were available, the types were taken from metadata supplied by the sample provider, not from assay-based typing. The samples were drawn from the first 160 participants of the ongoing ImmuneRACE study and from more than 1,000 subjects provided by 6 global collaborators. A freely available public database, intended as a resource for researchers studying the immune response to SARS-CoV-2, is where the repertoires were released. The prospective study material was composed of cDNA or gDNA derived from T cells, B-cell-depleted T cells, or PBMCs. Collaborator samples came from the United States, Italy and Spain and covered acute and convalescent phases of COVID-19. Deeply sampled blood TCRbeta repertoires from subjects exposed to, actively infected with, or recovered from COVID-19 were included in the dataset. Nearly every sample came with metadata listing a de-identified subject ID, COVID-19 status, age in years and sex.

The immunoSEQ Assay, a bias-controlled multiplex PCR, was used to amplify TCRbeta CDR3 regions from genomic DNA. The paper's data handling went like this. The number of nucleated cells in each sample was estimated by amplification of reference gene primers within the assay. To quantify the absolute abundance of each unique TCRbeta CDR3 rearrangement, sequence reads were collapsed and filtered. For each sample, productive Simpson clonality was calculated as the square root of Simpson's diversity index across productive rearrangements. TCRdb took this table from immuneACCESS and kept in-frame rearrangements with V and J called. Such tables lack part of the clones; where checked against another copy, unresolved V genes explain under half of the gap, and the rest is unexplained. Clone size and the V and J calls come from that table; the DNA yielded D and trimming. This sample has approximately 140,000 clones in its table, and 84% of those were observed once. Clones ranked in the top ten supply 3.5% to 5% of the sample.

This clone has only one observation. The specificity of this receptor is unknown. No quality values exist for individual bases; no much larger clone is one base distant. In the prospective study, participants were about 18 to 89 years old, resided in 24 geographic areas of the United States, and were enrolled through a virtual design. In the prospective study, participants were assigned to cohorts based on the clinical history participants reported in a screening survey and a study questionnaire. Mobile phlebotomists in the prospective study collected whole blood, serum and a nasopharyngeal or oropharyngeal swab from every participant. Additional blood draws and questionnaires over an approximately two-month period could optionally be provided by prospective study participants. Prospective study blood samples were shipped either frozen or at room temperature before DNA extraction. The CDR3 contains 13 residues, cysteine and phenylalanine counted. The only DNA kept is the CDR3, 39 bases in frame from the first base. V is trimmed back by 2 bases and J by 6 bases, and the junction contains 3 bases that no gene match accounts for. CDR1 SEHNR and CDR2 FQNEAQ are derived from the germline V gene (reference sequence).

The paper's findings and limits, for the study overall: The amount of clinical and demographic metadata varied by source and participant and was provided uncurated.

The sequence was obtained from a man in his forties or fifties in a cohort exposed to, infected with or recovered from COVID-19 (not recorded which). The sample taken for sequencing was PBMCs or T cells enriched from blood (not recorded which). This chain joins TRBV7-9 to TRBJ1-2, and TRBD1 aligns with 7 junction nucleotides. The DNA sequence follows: TGTGCCAGCAGCTTAACAGGGGAGAATGGCTACACCTTC. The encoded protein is CASSLTGENGYTF.